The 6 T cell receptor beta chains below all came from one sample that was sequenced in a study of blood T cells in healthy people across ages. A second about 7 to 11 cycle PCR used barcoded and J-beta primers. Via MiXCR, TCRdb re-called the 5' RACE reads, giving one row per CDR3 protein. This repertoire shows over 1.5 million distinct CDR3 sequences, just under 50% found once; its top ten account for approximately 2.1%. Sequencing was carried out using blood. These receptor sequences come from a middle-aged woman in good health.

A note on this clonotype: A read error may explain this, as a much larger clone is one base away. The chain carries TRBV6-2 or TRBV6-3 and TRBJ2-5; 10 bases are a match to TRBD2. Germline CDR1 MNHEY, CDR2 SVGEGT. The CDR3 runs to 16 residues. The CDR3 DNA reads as TGTGCCAGCAGTTACTCCACTAGCGGGGTGGAAGATACCCAGTACTTC. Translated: CASSYSTSGVEDTQYF.

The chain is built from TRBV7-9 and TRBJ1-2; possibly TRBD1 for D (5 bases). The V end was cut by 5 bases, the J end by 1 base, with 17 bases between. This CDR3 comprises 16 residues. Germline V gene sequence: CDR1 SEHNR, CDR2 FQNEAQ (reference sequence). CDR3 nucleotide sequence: TGTGCCAGCAGCCCCACGGGGGGGAAGTATAACTATGGCTACACCTTC. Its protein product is CASSPTGGKYNYGYTF.

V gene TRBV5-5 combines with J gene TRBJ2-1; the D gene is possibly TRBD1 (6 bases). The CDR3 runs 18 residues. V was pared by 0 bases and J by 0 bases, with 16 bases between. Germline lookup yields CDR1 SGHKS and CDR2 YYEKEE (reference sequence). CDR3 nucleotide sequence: TGTGCCAGCAGCTTGGCCTGGACAGATATATCCTCCTACAATGAGCAGTTCTTC. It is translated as CASSLAWTDISSYNEQFF.

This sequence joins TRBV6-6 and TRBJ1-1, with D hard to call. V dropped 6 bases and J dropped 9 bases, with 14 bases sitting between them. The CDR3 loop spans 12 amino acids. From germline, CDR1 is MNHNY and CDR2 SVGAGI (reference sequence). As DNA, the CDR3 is TGTGCCAGCAGCCCCCGAGGGTTGCAAGCTTTCTTT. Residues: CASSPRGLQAFF.

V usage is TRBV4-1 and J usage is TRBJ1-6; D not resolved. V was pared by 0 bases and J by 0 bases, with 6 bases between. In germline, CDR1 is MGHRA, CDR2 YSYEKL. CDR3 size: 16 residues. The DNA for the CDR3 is TGCGCCAGCAGCCAAGACCCGAGCTCCTATAATTCACCCCTCCACTTT. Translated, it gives CASSQDPSSYNSPLHF.

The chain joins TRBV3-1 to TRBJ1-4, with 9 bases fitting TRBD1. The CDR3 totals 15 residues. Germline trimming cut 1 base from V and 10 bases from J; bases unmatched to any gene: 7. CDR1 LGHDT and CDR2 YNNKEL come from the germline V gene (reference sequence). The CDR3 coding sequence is TGTGCCAGCAGCCAAGTAAGACAGGGGGTTGCAAAACTGTTTTTT. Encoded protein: CASSQVRQGVAKLFF.